The sequence of this TCR beta chain was determined in a study of graft-versus-host responses after intestinal transplantation. Study summary: The study gave all recipients anti-thymocyte globulin induction, then tacrolimus and steroids for 2 to 3 years. Study-level results: Allografts from individuals with graft-donor T cell macrochimerism displayed high graft-versus-host to host-versus-graft clonal ratios. Early after transplant, HvG declines were associated with peak levels of circulating GvH clones. GvH clones detected in recipient marrow included some appearing first in ileum or blood.

CDR1 and CDR2 from the germline V gene are MGHRA and YSYEKL. The CDR3 is 15 amino acids. The V end was cut by 6 bases, the J end by 0 bases, with 15 bases between. This clone came up once. The antigen is unknown. Other DNA variants within this sample encode the same CDR3. The assay was immunoSEQ multiplex PCR, and TCRdb's table has in-frame clones only and misses some. This table holds around 76,000 clones, roughly 94% found once. The chain recombines TRBV4-1 with TRBJ2-7, with D hard to call. The TCR was taken from a human donor who received an intestinal transplant. The specimen comprised unstimulated CD8+ T cells sorted from spleen or lymph node cells, sampled before intestinal transplant. CDR3 region: CASSSIGGSSYEQYF. The CDR3 coding sequence is TGCGCCAGCAGTTCAATAGGCGGAAGCTCCTACGAGCAGTACTTC.